Presented here are 17 T cell receptor beta chains from one specimen sequenced in a study of OX40 agonist ivuxolimab in advanced cancers. Data came from immunoSEQ multiplex PCR; TCRdb stores just in-frame clones and leaves some out. This sample has about 58,000 clones, with over 80% found just once. The source material was CD4+ or CD8+ T cells sorted from blood, sampled in a trial of the OX40 agonist ivuxolimab. Receptors originate from an adult with an advanced solid tumor such as melanoma, head and neck, liver or kidney cancer.

V gene TRBV6-5 combines with J gene TRBJ2-7, with D unresolved. The CDR3 length is 14 residues. Germline-derived CDR1 and CDR2 are MNHEY and SVGAGI. V lost 6 bases, J lost 2 bases, and 14 bases lay in between. CDR3: CASRVTRTAYEQYF. CDR3 DNA sequence: TGTGCCAGCAGGGTGACAAGGACGGCCTACGAGCAGTACTTC.

The chain combines TRBV5-1 with TRBJ1-1, with unresolved D. Germline values: CDR1 SGHRS, CDR2 YFSETQ. This CDR3 region has 13 residues. V lost 1 base and J lost 0, with 4 bases in between. CDR3 nucleotide sequence: TGCGCCAGCAGCTTGAATATGAACACTGAAGCTTTCTTT. Its protein is CASSLNMNTEAFF.

V is TRBV27 and J is TRBJ2-1; D uncertain. Germline V CDR1 and CDR2: MNHEY, SMNVEV (reference sequence). CDR3 size: 13 residues. V was pared by 3 bases and J by 3 bases, with 6 bases between. The CDR3 reads CASSLNFYNEQFF. CDR3 coding DNA: TGTGCCAGCAGTTTGAACTTCTACAATGAGCAGTTCTTC.

CDR3 in DNA: TGCGCCAGCAGCTTGGGTCCGACAGGGGGCATCGATACGCAGTATTTT. Protein: CASSLGPTGGIDTQYF. This chain connects TRBV5-1 to TRBJ2-3; 10 nucleotides match TRBD1. The CDR3 consists of 16 residues. V shed 0 bases and J 6 bases; nucleotides not matched to a gene: 7. Looked up from germline, CDR1 is SGHRS and CDR2 is YFSETQ. Variable domain in full (rest from reference TRBV5-1 and TRBJ2-3): KAGVTQTPRYLIKTRGQQVTLSCSPISGHRSVSWYQQTPGQGLQFLFEYFSETQRNKGNFPGRFSGRQFSNSRSEMNVSTLELGDSALYLCASSLGPTGGIDTQYFGPGTRLTVL.

This chain joins TRBV19 and TRBJ2-1; 7 nucleotides line up with TRBD1. This CDR3 has 15 residues. The J segment lost 2 bases and the V segment lost 7 bases, leaving 8 bases of the junction unmatched. The V gene's germline CDR1 is LNHDA and CDR2 SQIVND (reference sequence). CDR3 nucleotides: TGTGCCAGTAAGGGACAGTCGGGGACCTACAATGAGCAGTTCTTC. Its translation: CASKGQSGTYNEQFF.

The chain's CDR3 is CASSLGPEGSYNEQFF. DNA for the CDR3: TGCGCCAGCAGCTTGGGACCCGAGGGGAGCTACAATGAGCAGTTCTTC. The chain couples TRBV5-1 to TRBJ2-1; D is possibly TRBD1 or TRBD2 (5 bases each). Germline CDR1 and CDR2: SGHRS and YFSETQ. Between the trimmed V and J ends, which lost 0 bases and 3 bases, there was a span of 13 bases. This CDR3 has 16 amino acids.

The rearrangement links TRBV28 to TRBJ1-1; 8 positions agree with TRBD1. CDR3 length: 12 amino acids. Germline V gene data show CDR1 as MDHEN and CDR2 as SYDVKM. V lost 6 bases to trimming and J lost 8 bases; unmatched junction nucleotides: 5. The CDR3 protein is CASRDRDSEAFF. CDR3 DNA sequence: TGTGCCAGCAGGGACAGGGACTCAGAAGCTTTCTTT.

The chain combines TRBV6-5 with TRBJ2-1; D is possibly TRBD2 (6 bases). Germline V CDR1 and CDR2: MNHEY, SVGAGI. The germline V and J ends were trimmed by 5 bases and 3 bases, with 11 bases remaining between them. The length of the CDR3 is 14 residues. CDR3 sequence (DNA): TGTGCCAGCAGTCGCGAGACTAGCTACAATGAGCAGTTCTTC. Encoded protein: CASSRETSYNEQFF.

The chain combines TRBV28 with TRBJ1-2, with D possibly matching TRBD1 (6 bases). Looked up from germline, CDR1 is MDHEN and CDR2 is SYDVKM. The length of the CDR3 is 13 residues. V was shortened by 7 bases and J by 7 bases, with 16 bases between the two germline ends. CDR3 amino acids: CASIANRVGGYTF. The DNA of the CDR3 is TGTGCCAGCATTGCGAACAGGGTTGGTGGCTACACCTTC.

This chain joins TRBV6-1 and TRBJ1-1; D is unclear. From germline, CDR1 is MNHNS and CDR2 SASEGT. Between the trimmed V and J ends, which lost 6 bases and 4 bases, there was a span of 9 bases. The CDR3 is 12 residues long. CDR3 nucleotide sequence: TGTGCCAGCAGGGACCTCTCCACTGAAGCTTTCTTT. This translates into CASRDLSTEAFF.

The CDR3 bases are TGCGCCAGCAGCTCTGATATCAGTGGGCCCCAAGTTGGCTACACCTTC. Its translation: CASSSDISGPQVGYTF. The V call is TRBV5-1, the J call TRBJ1-2; no firm D call. V was shortened by 3 bases and J by 7 bases, with 22 bases between the two germline ends. CDR3 size: 16 residues. CDR1 and CDR2 (germline): SGHRS, YFSETQ.

The chain employs TRBV30 and TRBJ1-2; D remains unclear. Germline V gene data show CDR1 as GTSNPN and CDR2 as SVGIG (reference sequence). This CDR3 is 13 amino acids long. V was cut by 7 bases and J by 3 bases, with 15 bases left in between. This CDR3 is CASTGRSHYGYTF. The CDR3 coding sequence is TGTGCCTCGACCGGACGGTCTCACTATGGCTACACCTTC.

The rearrangement links TRBV6-5 to TRBJ2-2; 8 positions agree with TRBD2. V dropped 5 bases and J dropped 5; count of bases not matched to a gene: 7. This CDR3 is 15 amino acids long. The germline V gene has CDR1 MNHEY and CDR2 SVGAGI. CDR3 in amino acids: CASSKPGLDTGELFF. The CDR3 region has the DNA TGTGCCAGCAGTAAACCGGGACTAGATACCGGGGAGCTGTTTTTT.

CDR3 residues: CASCGRTNEKLFF. In DNA form, the CDR3 reads TGTGCCAGCTGCGGACGGACTAATGAAAAACTGTTTTTT. The chain is built from TRBV6-1 and TRBJ1-4; unclear D gene. Germline V gene data show CDR1 as MNHNS and CDR2 as SASEGT. V was pared by 8 bases and J by 2 bases, with 9 bases between. There are 13 residues in the CDR3.

The chain employs TRBV30 and TRBJ1-4, with D perhaps matching TRBD1 (5 bases). Trimming shortened V by 3 bases and J by 4 bases, and 9 bases separated the two germline ends. The V gene's germline CDR1 is GTSNPN and CDR2 SVGIG (reference sequence). The CDR3 length is 13 residues. The DNA of the CDR3 is TGTGCCTGGAGCCGCGGGGGTAATGAAAAACTGTTTTTT. Translation: CAWSRGGNEKLFF.

This chain links TRBV21-1 with TRBJ2-1; TRBD2 is taken as the D call from the table, unchecked against the DNA. TRBV21-1 has pseudogene status. The CDR3 consists of 16 residues. CDR3 coding DNA: TGTGCCAGCAGCAGCCGTAGCGGGAGTTTGCGCAATGAGCAGTTCTTC. It specifies CASSSRSGSLRNEQFF.

This clone appeared once. The J gene is TRBJ2-7, the V gene TRBV2; TRBD2 matches 7 bases. Germline V gene data show CDR1 as SNHLY and CDR2 as FYNNEI. The length of the CDR3 is 13 residues. Trimming removed 6 bases from V and 1 base from J; junction bases left unmatched: 3. The CDR3 DNA is TGTGCCAGCAGACGAGCGGGATCCTACGAGCAGTACTTC. This sequence encodes CASRRAGSYEQYF.